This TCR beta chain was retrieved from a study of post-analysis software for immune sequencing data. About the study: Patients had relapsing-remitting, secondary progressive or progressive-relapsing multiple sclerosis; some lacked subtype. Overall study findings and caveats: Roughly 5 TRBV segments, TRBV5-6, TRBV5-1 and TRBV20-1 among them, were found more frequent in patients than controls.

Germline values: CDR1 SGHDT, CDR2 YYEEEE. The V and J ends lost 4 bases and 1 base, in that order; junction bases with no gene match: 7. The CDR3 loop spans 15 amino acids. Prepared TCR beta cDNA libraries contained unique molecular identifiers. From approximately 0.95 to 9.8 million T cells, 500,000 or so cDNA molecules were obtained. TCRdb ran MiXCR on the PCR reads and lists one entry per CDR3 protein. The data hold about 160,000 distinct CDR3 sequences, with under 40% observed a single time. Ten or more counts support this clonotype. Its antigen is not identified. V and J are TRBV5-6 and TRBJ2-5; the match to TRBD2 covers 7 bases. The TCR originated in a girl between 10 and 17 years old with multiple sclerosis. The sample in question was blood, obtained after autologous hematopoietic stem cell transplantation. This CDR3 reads CASSPRLALQETQYF. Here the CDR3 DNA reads TGTGCCAGCAGCCCACGACTAGCACTCCAAGAGACCCAGTACTTC.